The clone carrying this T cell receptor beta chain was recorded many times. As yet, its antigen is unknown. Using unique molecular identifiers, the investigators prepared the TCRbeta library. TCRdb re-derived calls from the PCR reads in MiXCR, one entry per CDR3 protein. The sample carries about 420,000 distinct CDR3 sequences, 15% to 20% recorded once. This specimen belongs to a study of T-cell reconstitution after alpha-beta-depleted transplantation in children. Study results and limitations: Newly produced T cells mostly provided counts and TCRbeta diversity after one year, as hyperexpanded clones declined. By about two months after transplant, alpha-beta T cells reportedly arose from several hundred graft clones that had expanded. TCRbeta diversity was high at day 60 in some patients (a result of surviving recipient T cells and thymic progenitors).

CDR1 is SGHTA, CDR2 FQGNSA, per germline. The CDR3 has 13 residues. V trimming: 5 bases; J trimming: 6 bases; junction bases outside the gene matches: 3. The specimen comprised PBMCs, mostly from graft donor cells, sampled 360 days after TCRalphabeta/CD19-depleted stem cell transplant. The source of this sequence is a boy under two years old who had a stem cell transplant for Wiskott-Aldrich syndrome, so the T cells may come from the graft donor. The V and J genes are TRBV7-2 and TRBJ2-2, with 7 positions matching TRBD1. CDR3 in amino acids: CASSPTGAGELFF. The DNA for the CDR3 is TGTGCCAGCAGCCCAACAGGGGCCGGGGAGCTGTTTTTT.